This T cell receptor (beta chain) was identified in a study of control samples from healthy donors and cancer patients. In germline, CDR1 is MDHEN, CDR2 SYDVKM. CDR3 length: 16 amino acids. Trimming cost V 8 bases and J 1 base, with 19 bases left between them. The data were produced by immunoSEQ multiplex PCR, yet TCRdb's version contains in-frame clones alone and is incomplete. This repertoire includes under 200,000 clones. The rearrangement links TRBV28 to TRBJ2-3; no definite D call. The TCR comes from a woman in her twenties or thirties in good health. Material: blood. The CDR3 spells CASLDLSGSGTDTQYF. CDR3 bases: TGTGCCAGCCTTGACTTAAGTGGGTCAGGCACAGATACGCAGTATTTT. Combining the CDR3 with reference TRBV28 and TRBJ2-3 gives the whole variable domain DVKVTQSSRYLVKRTGEKVFLECVQDMDHENMFWYRQDPGLGLRLIYFSYDVKMKEKGDIPEGYSVSREKKERFSLILESASTNQTSMYLCASLDLSGSGTDTQYFGPGTRLTVL.